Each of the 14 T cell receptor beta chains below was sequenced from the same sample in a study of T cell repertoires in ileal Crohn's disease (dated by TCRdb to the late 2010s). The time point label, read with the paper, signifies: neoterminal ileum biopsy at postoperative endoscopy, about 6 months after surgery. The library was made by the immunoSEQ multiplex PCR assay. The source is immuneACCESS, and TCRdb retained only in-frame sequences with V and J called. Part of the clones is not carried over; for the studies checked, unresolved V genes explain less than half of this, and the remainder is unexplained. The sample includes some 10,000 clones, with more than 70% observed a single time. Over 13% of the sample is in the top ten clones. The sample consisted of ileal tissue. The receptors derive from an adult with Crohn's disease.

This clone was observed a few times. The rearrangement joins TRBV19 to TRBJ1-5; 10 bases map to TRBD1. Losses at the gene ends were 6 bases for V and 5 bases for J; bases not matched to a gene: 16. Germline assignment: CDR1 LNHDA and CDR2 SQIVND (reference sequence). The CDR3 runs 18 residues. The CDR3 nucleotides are TGTGCCAGTAGAGCGATATACACCGGGACAGGGGATGATCAGCCCCAGCATTTT. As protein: CASRAIYTGTGDDQPQHF.

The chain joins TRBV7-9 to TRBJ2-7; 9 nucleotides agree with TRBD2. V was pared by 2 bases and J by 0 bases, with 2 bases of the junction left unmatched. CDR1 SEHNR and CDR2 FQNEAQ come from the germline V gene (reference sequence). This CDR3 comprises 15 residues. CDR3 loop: CASSLLAGRSYEQYF. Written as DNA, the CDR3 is TGTGCCAGCAGCTTACTAGCGGGGCGCTCCTACGAGCAGTACTTC.

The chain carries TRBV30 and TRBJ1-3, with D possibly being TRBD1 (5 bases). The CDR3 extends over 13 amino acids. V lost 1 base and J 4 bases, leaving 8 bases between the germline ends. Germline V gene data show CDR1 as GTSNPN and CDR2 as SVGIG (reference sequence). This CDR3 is CAWSEGYGNTIYF. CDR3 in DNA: TGTGCCTGGAGTGAGGGGTACGGAAACACCATATATTTT.

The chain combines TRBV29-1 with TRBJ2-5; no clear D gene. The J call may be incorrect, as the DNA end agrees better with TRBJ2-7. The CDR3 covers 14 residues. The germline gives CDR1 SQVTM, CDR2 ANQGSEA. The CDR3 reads CSVVLGSRSYEQYF. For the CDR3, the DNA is TGCAGCGTTGTGCTGGGCTCCCGCTCCTACGAGCAGTACTTC.

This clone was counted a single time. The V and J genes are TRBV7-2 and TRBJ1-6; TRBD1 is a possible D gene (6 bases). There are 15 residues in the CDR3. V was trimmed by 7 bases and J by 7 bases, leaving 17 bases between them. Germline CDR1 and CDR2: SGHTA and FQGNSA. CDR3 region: CASKVDTGTNSPLHF. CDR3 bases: TGTGCCAGCAAGGTAGATACCGGGACAAATTCACCCCTCCACTTT.

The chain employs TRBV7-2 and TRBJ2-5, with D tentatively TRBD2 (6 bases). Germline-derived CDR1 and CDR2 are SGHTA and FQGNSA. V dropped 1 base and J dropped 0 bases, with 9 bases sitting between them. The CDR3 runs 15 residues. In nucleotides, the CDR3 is TGTGCCAGCAGCTTAGGAGGGAGGTACCAAGAGACCCAGTACTTC. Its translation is CASSLGGRYQETQYF. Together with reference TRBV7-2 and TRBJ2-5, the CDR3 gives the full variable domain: GAGVSQSPSNKVTEKGKDVELRCDPISGHTALYWYRQSLGQGLEFLIYFQGNSAPDKSGLPSDRFSAERTGGSVSTLTIQRTQQEDSAVYLCASSLGGRYQETQYFGPGTRLLVL.

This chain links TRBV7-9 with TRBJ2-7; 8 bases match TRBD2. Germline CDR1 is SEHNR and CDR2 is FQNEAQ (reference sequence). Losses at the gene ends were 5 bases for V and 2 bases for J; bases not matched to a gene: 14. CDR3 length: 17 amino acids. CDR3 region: CASSTGLAPYFAYEQYF. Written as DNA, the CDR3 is TGTGCCAGCAGCACCGGACTAGCACCATACTTTGCCTACGAGCAGTACTTC.

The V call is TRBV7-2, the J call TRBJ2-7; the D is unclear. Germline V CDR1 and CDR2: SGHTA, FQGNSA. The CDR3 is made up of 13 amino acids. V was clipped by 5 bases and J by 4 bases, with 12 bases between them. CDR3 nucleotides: TGTGCCAGCAGCCCCAGTTTTTCGTACGAGCAGTACTTC. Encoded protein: CASSPSFSYEQYF.

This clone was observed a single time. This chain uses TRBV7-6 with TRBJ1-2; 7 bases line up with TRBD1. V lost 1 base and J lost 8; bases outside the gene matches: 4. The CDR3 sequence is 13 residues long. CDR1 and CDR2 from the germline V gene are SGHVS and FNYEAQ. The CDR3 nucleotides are TGTGCCAGCAGCTTAGGCCCGGGACAGGGCTACACCTTC. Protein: CASSLGPGQGYTF.

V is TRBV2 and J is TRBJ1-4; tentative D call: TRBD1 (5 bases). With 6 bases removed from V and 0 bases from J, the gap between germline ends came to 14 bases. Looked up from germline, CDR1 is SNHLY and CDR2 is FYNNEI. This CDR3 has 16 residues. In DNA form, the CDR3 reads TGTGCCAGCAGCCAAGCGGGGGGATCAACTAATGAAAAACTGTTTTTT. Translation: CASSQAGGSTNEKLFF.

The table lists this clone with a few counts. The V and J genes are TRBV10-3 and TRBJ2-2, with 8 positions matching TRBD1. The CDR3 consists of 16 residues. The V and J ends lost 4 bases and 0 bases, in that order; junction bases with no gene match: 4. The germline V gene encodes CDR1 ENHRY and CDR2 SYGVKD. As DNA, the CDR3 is TGTGCCATCAGTGGACAGGGGCCTACGAACACCGGGGAGCTGTTTTTT. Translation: CAISGQGPTNTGELFF.

Here the CDR3 reads CASSQSSFMDTEAFF. CDR3 nucleotide sequence: TGTGCCAGCAGTCAGTCCTCGTTCATGGACACTGAAGCTTTCTTT. V is TRBV2 and J is TRBJ1-1; no reliable D call. CDR3 size: 15 residues. Per germline, CDR1 SNHLY and CDR2 FYNNEI. Trimming shortened V by 5 bases and J by 3 bases, and 16 bases separated the two germline ends. The variable domain in full, completed from reference TRBV2 and TRBJ1-1, reads EPEVTQTPSHQVTQMGQEVILRCVPISNHLYFYWYRQILGQKVEFLVSFYNNEISEKSEIFDDQFSVERPDGSNFTLKIRSTKLEDSAMYFCASSQSSFMDTEAFFGQGTRLTVV.

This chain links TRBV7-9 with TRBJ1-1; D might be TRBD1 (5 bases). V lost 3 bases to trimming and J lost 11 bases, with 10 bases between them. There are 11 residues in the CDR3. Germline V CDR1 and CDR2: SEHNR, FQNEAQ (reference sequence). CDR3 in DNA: TGTGCCAGCAGCTTCTCCCAGGGCGCTTTCTTT. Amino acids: CASSFSQGAFF.

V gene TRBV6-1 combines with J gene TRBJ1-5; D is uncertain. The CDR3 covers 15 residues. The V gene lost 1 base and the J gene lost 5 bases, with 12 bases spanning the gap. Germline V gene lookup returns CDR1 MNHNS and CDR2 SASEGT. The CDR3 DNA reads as TGTGCCAGCAGTGAAGGGCTGAACACACATCAGCCCCAGCATTTT. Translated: CASSEGLNTHQPQHF.